The rows below give T cell receptor beta chains drawn from one sample of a study of blood T cell repertoires in COVID-19. Data came from immunoSEQ multiplex PCR; TCRdb stores just in-frame clones and leaves some out. The table has roughly 150,000 clones, about 80% seen once; the top ten hold approximately 11%. The specimen was peripheral blood. The receptor set was obtained from an older man with active or convalescent COVID-19. Each CDR3 is given with its conserved first and last residue. A D gene is named only where the DNA matches it firmly. Clone size, where shown, is once, few, many, or a class for clones that have expanded.

abundance: -; d_gene: -; v_gene: TRBV27; j_gene: TRBJ1-5; CDR3aa: CASSSTGQPQHF; CDR3nt: TGTGCCAGCAGTTCAACAGGGCAGCCCCAGCATTTT
abundance: once; d_gene: TRBD2; v_gene: TRBV10-3; j_gene: TRBJ2-5; CDR3aa: CAIQRGTQETQYF; CDR3nt: TGTGCCATCCAGCGGGGGACCCAAGAGACCCAGTACTTC
abundance: -; d_gene: -; v_gene: TRBV2; j_gene: TRBJ1-4; CDR3aa: CASSQTLSGEKLFF; CDR3nt: TGTGCCAGCAGCCAGACCCTGAGCGGTGAAAAACTGTTTTTT
abundance: few; d_gene: TRBD1; v_gene: TRBV7-9; j_gene: TRBJ1-5; CDR3aa: CASSRGDSWNQPQHF; CDR3nt: TGTGCCAGCAGCCGCGGGGACAGCTGGAATCAGCCCCAGCATTTT
abundance: -; d_gene: -; v_gene: TRBV9; j_gene: TRBJ1-1; CDR3aa: CASSQQFMNTEAFF; CDR3nt: TGTGCCAGCAGCCAACAGTTCATGAACACTGAAGCTTTCTTT
abundance: -; d_gene: -; v_gene: TRBV5-1; j_gene: TRBJ2-5; CDR3aa: CASSPTPGGGVETQYF; CDR3nt: TGCGCCAGCAGCCCCACCCCGGGCGGGGGCGTGGAGACCCAGTACTTC
abundance: -; d_gene: TRBD2; v_gene: TRBV18; j_gene: TRBJ2-7; CDR3aa: CASSPSGKDKQYF; CDR3nt: TGTGCCAGCTCACCAAGCGGGAAGGATAAGCAGTACTTC
abundance: -; d_gene: TRBD2; v_gene: TRBV27; j_gene: TRBJ2-6; CDR3aa: CASSARTGRLAGVSGANVLTF; CDR3nt: TGTGCCAGCAGTGCCCGGACAGGGAGACTAGCGGGAGTCTCTGGGGCCAACGTCCTGACTTTC
abundance: -; d_gene: -; v_gene: TRBV7-8; j_gene: TRBJ2-7; CDR3aa: CASSLASGKGSYEQYF; CDR3nt: TGTGCCAGCAGCTTAGCCTCCGGGAAGGGTTCCTACGAGCAGTACTTC
abundance: -; d_gene: TRBD2; v_gene: TRBV5-6; j_gene: TRBJ2-3; CDR3aa: CASAVAPGGRTDTQYF; CDR3nt: TGTGCCAGCGCAGTGGCCCCGGGGGGGCGCACAGATACGCAGTATTTT
abundance: -; d_gene: -; v_gene: TRBV5-1; j_gene: TRBJ1-1; CDR3aa: CASSLGGTSNTEAFF; CDR3nt: TGCGCCAGCAGCTTGGGAGGGACATCGAACACTGAAGCTTTCTTT
abundance: -; d_gene: -; v_gene: TRBV21-1; j_gene: TRBJ1-5; CDR3aa: CASSKDGRQANQPQHF; CDR3nt: TGTGCCAGCAGCAAAGATGGTCGGCAGGCAAATCAGCCCCAGCATTTT
abundance: -; d_gene: TRBD1; v_gene: TRBV18; j_gene: TRBJ2-5; CDR3aa: CASSPRGGQGETQYF; CDR3nt: TGTGCCAGCTCACCACGCGGGGGACAGGGGGAGACCCAGTACTTC
abundance: -; d_gene: TRBD1; v_gene: TRBV9; j_gene: TRBJ2-3; CDR3aa: CASSPSRGSTTDTQYF; CDR3nt: TGTGCCAGCAGCCCCAGCAGGGGGTCCACCACAGATACGCAGTATTTT
abundance: -; d_gene: -; v_gene: TRBV12-5; j_gene: TRBJ2-7; CDR3aa: CASGQSGRSYEQYF; CDR3nt: TGTGCTAGTGGCCAATCAGGGCGCTCCTACGAGCAGTACTTC
abundance: -; d_gene: -; v_gene: TRBV27; j_gene: TRBJ2-1; CDR3aa: CASSLAIWPHNEQFF; CDR3nt: TGTGCCAGCAGTTTGGCCATCTGGCCCCACAATGAGCAGTTCTTC
abundance: -; d_gene: TRBD2; v_gene: TRBV15; j_gene: TRBJ2-1; CDR3aa: CATSRVSRGTSVYGGSYNEQFF; CDR3nt: TGTGCCACCAGCAGAGTTTCCAGGGGGACTAGCGTCTACGGGGGGTCCTACAATGAGCAGTTCTTC
abundance: few; d_gene: -; v_gene: TRBV9; j_gene: TRBJ1-1; CDR3aa: CASSPRGEKLGAFF; CDR3nt: TGTGCCAGCAGCCCCCGCGGGGAGAAATTAGGGGCTTTCTTT
abundance: few; d_gene: -; v_gene: TRBV11-3; j_gene: TRBJ1-1; CDR3aa: CASSLGPTDYTEAFF; CDR3nt: TGTGCCAGCAGCTTAGGCCCGACAGACTACACTGAAGCTTTCTTT
abundance: -; d_gene: -; v_gene: TRBV28; j_gene: TRBJ1-6; CDR3aa: CASSSTGRGAYNSPLHF; CDR3nt: TGTGCCAGCAGTTCCACGGGGAGGGGGGCTTATAATTCACCCCTCCACTTT
abundance: -; d_gene: -; v_gene: TRBV6-2/TRBV6-3; j_gene: TRBJ1-2; CDR3aa: CASSFTGINYGYTF; CDR3nt: TGTGCCAGCAGTTTTACGGGTATTAACTATGGCTACACCTTC
abundance: once; d_gene: TRBD2; v_gene: TRBV7-8; j_gene: TRBJ2-3; CDR3aa: CASSQTPWTSGNTDTQYF; CDR3nt: TGTGCCAGCAGCCAAACACCTTGGACTAGCGGGAACACAGATACGCAGTATTTT
abundance: -; d_gene: -; v_gene: TRBV7-8; j_gene: TRBJ1-1; CDR3aa: CASSPAGSMNTEAFF; CDR3nt: TGTGCCAGCAGCCCTGCAGGATCCATGAACACTGAAGCTTTCTTT
abundance: -; d_gene: -; v_gene: TRBV6-1; j_gene: TRBJ2-2; CDR3aa: CASSEFAGELFF; CDR3nt: TGTGCCAGCAGTGAATTCGCCGGGGAGCTGTTTTTT
abundance: -; d_gene: -; v_gene: TRBV19; j_gene: TRBJ2-5; CDR3aa: CASSIVLFREKYF; CDR3nt: TGTGCCAGTAGTATAGTTCTTTTCCGGGAGAAGTACTTC
abundance: -; d_gene: -; v_gene: TRBV2; j_gene: TRBJ1-5; CDR3aa: CASSEVGGPGPQHF; CDR3nt: TGTGCCAGCAGTGAAGTTGGAGGGCCGGGGCCCCAGCATTTT
abundance: -; d_gene: -; v_gene: TRBV7-9; j_gene: TRBJ2-1; CDR3aa: CASSAGKVGEQFF; CDR3nt: TGTGCCAGCAGCGCAGGGAAGGTGGGTGAGCAGTTCTTC
abundance: -; d_gene: -; v_gene: TRBV5-1; j_gene: TRBJ2-7; CDR3aa: CASSLGGKTYEQYF; CDR3nt: TGCGCCAGCAGCTTGGGTGGCAAAACCTACGAGCAGTACTTC
abundance: -; d_gene: TRBD2; v_gene: TRBV7-6; j_gene: TRBJ2-1; CDR3aa: CASSLASGVTRTSRDNEQFF; CDR3nt: TGTGCCAGCAGCTTAGCGTCCGGGGTGACGAGGACTAGCCGTGACAATGAGCAGTTCTTC
abundance: once; d_gene: TRBD1; v_gene: TRBV7-2; j_gene: TRBJ1-2; CDR3aa: CASSSDRGSYGYTF; CDR3nt: TGTGCCAGCAGCTCCGACAGGGGGAGCTATGGCTACACCTTC
abundance: -; d_gene: TRBD1; v_gene: TRBV4-3; j_gene: TRBJ1-1; CDR3aa: CASSQGFHRGTEAFF; CDR3nt: TGCGCCAGCAGCCAAGGATTCCACAGGGGCACTGAAGCTTTCTTT
abundance: -; d_gene: TRBD1; v_gene: TRBV19; j_gene: TRBJ2-7; CDR3aa: CASKREGASEQYF; CDR3nt: TGTGCCAGTAAACGAGAGGGGGCGAGCGAGCAGTACTTC
abundance: -; d_gene: -; v_gene: TRBV29-1; j_gene: TRBJ1-1; CDR3aa: CSARTQVANTEAFF; CDR3nt: TGCAGCGCCCGAACACAAGTAGCCAACACTGAAGCTTTCTTT
abundance: -; d_gene: -; v_gene: TRBV5-1; j_gene: TRBJ2-7; CDR3aa: CASSPRPGESSSYEQYF; CDR3nt: TGCGCCAGCAGCCCGCGTCCAGGGGAATCCTCCTCCTACGAGCAGTACTTC
abundance: -; d_gene: TRBD1; v_gene: TRBV4-3; j_gene: TRBJ2-7; CDR3aa: CASSLGTGNYEQYF; CDR3nt: TGCGCCAGCAGCCTTGGGACAGGGAACTACGAGCAGTACTTC
abundance: many; d_gene: -; v_gene: TRBV27; j_gene: TRBJ2-7; CDR3aa: CASSLNRDKYEQYF; CDR3nt: TGTGCCAGCAGTTTAAACAGGGACAAATACGAGCAGTACTTC
abundance: -; d_gene: -; v_gene: TRBV3-1/TRBV3-2; j_gene: TRBJ1-2; CDR3aa: CASSHLEANYGYTF; CDR3nt: TGTGCCAGCAGTCACTTAGAAGCTAACTATGGCTACACCTTC
abundance: -; d_gene: -; v_gene: TRBV11-2; j_gene: TRBJ2-1; CDR3aa: CASSLAALDYNEQFF; CDR3nt: TGTGCCAGCAGCTTGGCCGCCCTAGACTACAATGAGCAGTTCTTC
abundance: -; d_gene: TRBD2; v_gene: TRBV5-1; j_gene: TRBJ2-1; CDR3aa: CASSILSGGVNEQFF; CDR3nt: TGCGCCAGCAGCATCCTGAGCGGGGGGGTTAATGAGCAGTTCTTC
abundance: -; d_gene: TRBD2; v_gene: TRBV9; j_gene: TRBJ2-5; CDR3aa: CASSVGGTSGGETQYF; CDR3nt: TGTGCCAGCAGCGTAGGGGGTACTAGCGGGGGAGAGACCCAGTACTTC
abundance: -; d_gene: -; v_gene: TRBV27; j_gene: TRBJ1-5; CDR3aa: CASSFRPGARNQPQHF; CDR3nt: TGTGCCAGCAGTTTCCGGCCAGGGGCGAGGAATCAGCCCCAGCATTTT
abundance: -; d_gene: -; v_gene: TRBV9; j_gene: TRBJ2-7; CDR3aa: CASSALGGPYEQYF; CDR3nt: TGTGCCAGCAGCGCCCTGGGGGGACCCTACGAGCAGTACTTC
abundance: -; d_gene: -; v_gene: TRBV30; j_gene: TRBJ2-1; CDR3aa: CAWKYTGKNEQFF; CDR3nt: TGTGCCTGGAAATACACAGGGAAGAATGAGCAGTTCTTC
abundance: -; d_gene: -; v_gene: TRBV11-2; j_gene: TRBJ2-7; CDR3aa: CASSRTHDEQYF; CDR3nt: TGTGCCAGCAGCCGGACACACGACGAGCAGTACTTC
abundance: -; d_gene: TRBD1; v_gene: TRBV19; j_gene: TRBJ2-7; CDR3aa: CASSAFSSTGNEQYF; CDR3nt: TGTGCCAGTAGTGCCTTCTCCTCGACAGGGAACGAGCAGTACTTC
abundance: few; d_gene: -; v_gene: TRBV27; j_gene: TRBJ2-7; CDR3aa: CASGPWGGAREQYF; CDR3nt: TGTGCCAGCGGCCCTTGGGGGGGGGCACGGGAGCAGTACTTC
abundance: -; d_gene: TRBD1; v_gene: TRBV6-2/TRBV6-3; j_gene: TRBJ2-2; CDR3aa: CASSTGQGSELFF; CDR3nt: TGTGCCAGCAGCACCGGACAGGGCTCGGAGCTGTTTTTT
abundance: once; d_gene: -; v_gene: TRBV5-1; j_gene: TRBJ1-1; CDR3aa: CASSLGGIDTEAFF; CDR3nt: TGCGCCAGCAGCTTGGGAGGCATCGACACTGAAGCTTTCTTT
abundance: -; d_gene: -; v_gene: TRBV6-5; j_gene: TRBJ2-2; CDR3aa: CAAGRGGPNTGELFF; CDR3nt: TGTGCCGCTGGAAGGGGGGGGCCGAACACCGGGGAGCTGTTTTTT
abundance: -; d_gene: TRBD1; v_gene: TRBV11-2; j_gene: TRBJ2-5; CDR3aa: CASSRDRGETQYF; CDR3nt: TGTGCCAGCAGCCGGGACAGGGGAGAGACCCAGTACTTC
abundance: -; d_gene: -; v_gene: TRBV18; j_gene: TRBJ1-1; CDR3aa: CASSTQTGETTEAFF; CDR3nt: TGTGCCAGCTCAACCCAGACGGGAGAGACGACTGAAGCTTTCTTT
abundance: -; d_gene: -; v_gene: TRBV5-1; j_gene: TRBJ1-1; CDR3aa: CASSIQVPRTEAFF; CDR3nt: TGCGCCAGCAGCATCCAGGTCCCCCGGACTGAAGCTTTCTTT
abundance: -; d_gene: TRBD1; v_gene: TRBV7-9; j_gene: TRBJ2-1; CDR3aa: CASSSGLGQGYYNEQFF; CDR3nt: TGTGCCAGCAGCTCGGGCCTGGGACAGGGGTACTACAATGAGCAGTTCTTC
abundance: -; d_gene: -; v_gene: TRBV24-1; j_gene: TRBJ2-3; CDR3aa: CATSDLRAGKGDTQYF; CDR3nt: TGTGCCACCAGTGATTTGCGGGCAGGGAAGGGAGATACGCAGTATTTT
abundance: -; d_gene: -; v_gene: TRBV6-2/TRBV6-3; j_gene: TRBJ1-5; CDR3aa: CASSYSRDQPQHF; CDR3nt: TGTGCCAGCAGTTACTCGAGGGATCAGCCCCAGCATTTT
abundance: -; d_gene: -; v_gene: TRBV7-2; j_gene: TRBJ2-6; CDR3aa: CASSFLPGGSGANVLTF; CDR3nt: TGTGCCAGCAGCTTCCTCCCCGGGGGCTCTGGGGCCAACGTCCTGACTTTC
abundance: -; d_gene: -; v_gene: TRBV11-2; j_gene: TRBJ2-5; CDR3aa: CASSLGGGGETQYF; CDR3nt: TGTGCCAGCAGCTTAGGAGGGGGTGGAGAGACCCAGTACTTC
abundance: once; d_gene: -; v_gene: TRBV4-1; j_gene: TRBJ2-2; CDR3aa: CASSQGVTGELFF; CDR3nt: TGCGCCAGCAGCCAAGGTGTAACCGGGGAGCTGTTTTTT
abundance: few; d_gene: -; v_gene: TRBV18; j_gene: TRBJ1-3; CDR3aa: CASSPQTGSGNTIYF; CDR3nt: TGTGCCAGCTCACCGCAGACAGGCTCTGGAAACACCATATATTTT
abundance: few; d_gene: -; v_gene: TRBV10-1; j_gene: TRBJ2-1; CDR3aa: CASSDNRDRYNEQFF; CDR3nt: TGCGCCAGCAGTGATAACAGGGATCGATACAATGAGCAGTTCTTC